The entry below gives a single T cell receptor (beta chain) sequence along with its context. As handled by the study authors: Reference gene primer amplification gave nucleated cell count estimates. Assay used: immunoSEQ multiplex PCR; TCRdb lists only in-frame clones, some missing. D and trimming were read from the DNA, whereas the V and J calls and clone size are those reported in that table. The repertoire holds about 110,000 clones, with around 82% as singletons. V lost 2 bases, J lost 7 bases, and 7 bases stayed unmatched. The CDR3 is made up of 16 amino acids. CDR1 and CDR2 (germline): MNHEY, SVGAGI. The source of the sample is a study of blood T cell repertoires in COVID-19. Study at large: There were acute and convalescent COVID-19 samples, and they came from the United States, Italy and Spain. PBMCs, B-cell-depleted T cells, or T cells provided the cDNA or gDNA that made up the material.

This TCR was recovered from a woman between 45 and 65 years old with acute or convalescent COVID-19. Specimen: peripheral blood. J is TRBJ1-6 and V is TRBV6-5; 8 bases map to TRBD1. The CDR3 DNA sequence: TGTGCCAGCAGTTACACCGGACAGGGAACGAATTCACCCCTCCACTTT. Amino acids: CASSYTGQGTNSPLHF.